Below, 28 T cell receptor beta chains from the same sample are listed, as sequenced in a study of shared clonotypes between healthy human individuals. TCRdb's copy holds only in-frame clones and misses some; the assay was immunoSEQ multiplex PCR. The sample has hundreds of thousands of clones; around three quarters are singletons. Material: PBMCs. The receptor set was obtained from a woman in her 40s in good health. Some clones in this sample may be carry-over from other donors' samples.

The chain is built from TRBV10-3 and TRBJ2-7; 7 bases are shared with TRBD2. V dropped 0 bases and J dropped 7; count of bases not matched to a gene: 18. Looked up from germline, CDR1 is ENHRY and CDR2 is SYGVKD. The CDR3 sequence is 18 residues long. For the CDR3, the DNA is TGTGCCATCAGTGAGTCGTTCGCGGGGCGCGGGGGTTTTGGAGAGCAGTACTTC. It translates to CAISESFAGRGGFGEQYF.

The rearrangement uses TRBV5-1 and TRBJ2-3, with 8 bases aligning to TRBD2. The CDR3 length is 15 residues. Looked up from germline, CDR1 is SGHRS and CDR2 is YFSETQ. V shed 7 bases, J shed 0 bases, and the junction held 7 bases outside the gene matches. The CDR3 spells CASREGGASTDTQYF. CDR3 nucleotides: TGCGCCAGCCGGGAGGGCGGAGCCAGCACAGATACGCAGTATTTT.

The CDR3 sequence: CASTGTSGSYEQYF. For the CDR3, the DNA is TGTGCCAGCACCGGGACTAGCGGGAGTTACGAGCAGTACTTC. V gene TRBV11-2 combines with J gene TRBJ2-7; 14 bases match TRBD2. Germline V CDR1 and CDR2: SGHAT, FQNNGV. The ends lost 7 bases at V and 4 bases at J; junction bases unmatched: 3. The CDR3 length is 14 residues.

CDR3 sequence: CASSADRATGELFF. For the CDR3, the DNA is TGCGCCAGCAGCGCGGACAGGGCCACCGGGGAGCTGTTTTTT. The chain couples TRBV5-1 to TRBJ2-2; 8 bases are shared with TRBD1. Germline CDR1 reads SGHRS; CDR2 reads YFSETQ. This CDR3 comprises 14 residues. Trimming cost V 4 bases and J 4 bases; bases outside gene matches: 3. The full variable domain, rest sourced from reference TRBV5-1 and TRBJ2-2, is KAGVTQTPRYLIKTRGQQVTLSCSPISGHRSVSWYQQTPGQGLQFLFEYFSETQRNKGNFPGRFSGRQFSNSRSEMNVSTLELGDSALYLCASSADRATGELFFGEGSRLTVL.

The chain uses TRBV11-2 and TRBJ2-2; D remains unclear. CDR1 SGHAT and CDR2 FQNNGV come from the germline V gene. The CDR3 loop spans 14 amino acids. V was pared by 0 bases and J by 4 bases, with 6 bases between. The CDR3 sequence is CASSLDRVTGELFF. CDR3 bases: TGTGCCAGCAGCTTAGATCGAGTCACCGGGGAGCTGTTTTTT.

V and J are TRBV28 and TRBJ1-1, with D tentatively TRBD1 (5 bases). Germline V gene lookup returns CDR1 MDHEN and CDR2 SYDVKM. Deletions cut 1 base from V and 0 bases from J, with 15 bases between. This CDR3 is built from 17 residues. CDR3 loop: CASSLLGTGRMNTEAFF. DNA of the CDR3: TGTGCCAGCAGTTTATTGGGAACAGGTAGGATGAACACTGAAGCTTTCTTT. Variable domain in full (rest from reference TRBV28 and TRBJ1-1): DVKVTQSSRYLVKRTGEKVFLECVQDMDHENMFWYRQDPGLGLRLIYFSYDVKMKEKGDIPEGYSVSREKKERFSLILESASTNQTSMYLCASSLLGTGRMNTEAFFGQGTRLTVV.

The chain links TRBV6-1 to TRBJ2-1, with 9 nucleotides matching TRBD2. The CDR3 runs 14 residues. From germline, CDR1 is MNHNS and CDR2 SASEGT. V trimming: 5 bases; J trimming: 7 bases; junction bases outside the gene matches: 6. For the CDR3, the DNA is TGTGCCAGCAGTCTAGCGGGACTGGGGAATGAGCAGTTCTTC. Translating it yields CASSLAGLGNEQFF.

The chain links TRBV7-2 to TRBJ2-3, with a possible D match to TRBD1 (6 bases). Germline assignment: CDR1 SGHTA and CDR2 FQGNSA. V lost 5 bases, J lost 5 bases, and 8 bases lay in between. The CDR3 runs 12 residues. For the CDR3, the DNA is TGTGCCAGCAGCCCACAGGGAGATACGCAGTATTTT. Its translation: CASSPQGDTQYF.

This rearrangement joins TRBV5-4 to TRBJ2-1; 10 bases line up with TRBD1. The germline V gene encodes CDR1 SGHNT and CDR2 YYREEE (reference sequence). The CDR3 runs to 15 residues. J lost 4 bases, V lost 0 bases, and 1 base had no gene match. CDR3 region: CASSLGTGGYNEQFF. In DNA, the CDR3 is TGTGCCAGCAGCTTGGGGACAGGGGGGTACAATGAGCAGTTCTTC.

This clone occurred once. A clone one base away is much larger, so this may be a read error. The chain recombines TRBV2 with TRBJ2-2; D is unresolved. The CDR3 runs 11 residues. Germline CDR1 SNHLY, CDR2 FYNNEI. V gave up 6 bases and J gave up 6 bases, with 5 bases separating them. The CDR3 spells CASSYAGELFF. CDR3 DNA sequence: TGTGCCAGCAGCTACGCCGGGGAGCTGTTTTTT.

The chain uses TRBV4-1 and TRBJ2-7, with 9 bases that match TRBD2. The CDR3 extends over 15 amino acids. Germline CDR1 MGHRA, CDR2 YSYEKL. Trimming took 6 bases from V and 2 from J; bases not matched to a gene: 8. The CDR3 is CASSRTGLATYEQYF. The CDR3 coding sequence is TGCGCCAGCAGTCGTACGGGACTAGCAACCTACGAGCAGTACTTC.

This clone was recorded at least ten times. The chain is built from TRBV18 and TRBJ1-2, with 7 bases fitting TRBD1. The CDR3 spans 14 residues. CDR1 and CDR2 from the germline V gene are KGHSH and LQKENI. Unmatched junction bases numbered 10, after V lost 5 bases and J lost 7 bases. The CDR3 is CASSLDRVESGYTF. CDR3 DNA sequence: TGTGCCAGCTCATTAGACAGGGTTGAGAGTGGCTACACCTTC.

The rearrangement uses TRBV6-1 and TRBJ1-1; weak D call: TRBD1 (6 bases). The ends were cut back, 5 bases at V and 4 bases at J, with 14 bases in the middle. CDR3 size: 14 residues. Germline V lookup: CDR1 MNHNS, CDR2 SASEGT. CDR3 DNA sequence: TGTGCCAGCAGTATTGAAGGGGGTAGCACTGAAGCTTTCTTT. Amino acids: CASSIEGGSTEAFF.

This clone has only a few counts. This likely came from a read error, as a far larger clone is one base away. The sample holds other DNA sequences that translate to the same CDR3. V usage is TRBV7-6 and J usage is TRBJ2-1, with 9 bases fitting TRBD2. V lost 5 bases to trimming and J lost 0 bases; unmatched junction nucleotides: 14. Germline CDR1 reads SGHVS; CDR2 reads FNYEAQ. The CDR3 is 19 amino acids. CDR3 coding DNA: TGTGCCAGCAGCCGGGGGGCACTGGCGGGAGGGAGCTCCTACAATGAGCAGTTCTTC. Its translation is CASSRGALAGGSSYNEQFF.

This clone was detected a few times. This chain connects TRBV27 to TRBJ2-7, with 10 bases identical to TRBD1. Germline V gives CDR1 MNHEY, CDR2 SMNVEV (reference sequence). V lost 6 bases, J lost 5 bases, and 10 bases stayed unmatched. The CDR3 contains 15 residues. The CDR3 DNA sequence: TGTGCCAGCAGCGGACCGGGACAGGGGTCCCACGAGCAGTACTTC. It specifies CASSGPGQGSHEQYF.

The chain employs TRBV5-4 and TRBJ2-5; TRBD2 is a possible D gene (6 bases). V was cut by 4 bases and J by 2 bases, with 15 bases left in between. The CDR3 length is 15 residues. Germline V CDR1 and CDR2: SGHNT, YYREEE (reference sequence). This CDR3 is CASSRSAGTQETQYF. The CDR3 coding sequence is TGTGCCAGCAGCCGAAGCGCCGGGACTCAAGAGACCCAGTACTTC.

This clone occurred once. At one end the junction does not follow the germline gene, possibly because of a read error. The V and J genes are TRBV7-3 and TRBJ2-7; 8 bases fit TRBD2. This CDR3 comprises 15 residues. Looked up from germline, CDR1 is SGHTA and CDR2 is FQGTGA. The CDR3 bases are TGTGCCGGCAGCCTCGGCCGGGAGGGCCATCGCGAGCAGTACTTC. It yields the protein CAGSLGREGHREQYF. The full variable domain, completed using reference TRBV7-3 and TRBJ2-7, is GAGVSQTPSNKVTEKGKYVELRCDPISGHTALYWYRQSLGQGPEFLIYFQGTGAADDSGLPNDRFFAVRPEGSVSTLKIQRTERGDSAVYLCAGSLGREGHREQYFGPGTRLTVT.

The rearrangement joins TRBV28 to TRBJ2-5; perhaps TRBD1 as D (6 bases). Trimming cost V 0 bases and J 3 bases, with 14 bases left between them. The germline V gene encodes CDR1 MDHEN and CDR2 SYDVKM. CDR3 length: 16 residues. DNA of the CDR3: TGTGCCAGCAGTTTATGGAGGGGCAGGGGAAAAGAGACCCAGTACTTC. This encodes CASSLWRGRGKETQYF.

The J gene is TRBJ2-5, the V gene TRBV7-2; D may be TRBD2 (5 bases). The germline V and J ends were trimmed by 5 bases and 2 bases, with 12 bases remaining between them. The CDR3 runs to 14 residues. The germline CDR1 and CDR2 sequences are SGHTA and FQGNSA. The CDR3, as DNA: TGTGCCAGCAGCCGGAGTCGGGGACAAGAGACCCAGTACTTC. Residues: CASSRSRGQETQYF.

The rearrangement joins TRBV18 to TRBJ2-1; D perhaps matches TRBD1 (6 bases). Trimming removed 3 bases at V and 10 bases at J, with 13 bases between. The germline V gene encodes CDR1 KGHSH and CDR2 LQKENI. The CDR3 runs 13 residues. The CDR3 nucleotides read TGTGCCAGCTCACCCACGGACAGTATCGAGCAGTTCTTC. Translation: CASSPTDSIEQFF.

The sample holds a few counts of this clone. The chain couples TRBV27 to TRBJ1-4; D possibly corresponds to TRBD1 (6 bases). The germline V gene has CDR1 MNHEY and CDR2 SMNVEV (reference sequence). V was clipped by 1 base and J by 8 bases, with 8 bases between them. CDR3 size: 13 residues. The CDR3 here is CASSLLGGEKLFF. For the CDR3, the DNA is TGTGCCAGCAGTTTATTAGGGGGAGAAAAACTGTTTTTT.

V is TRBV11-2 and J is TRBJ2-1, with TRBD2 identical over 10 bases. The CDR3 runs 15 residues. Per germline, CDR1 SGHAT and CDR2 FQNNGV. V shed 5 bases and J 8 bases; nucleotides not matched to a gene: 9. This CDR3 reads CASSPGGTSVYEQFF. In DNA, the CDR3 is TGTGCCAGCAGCCCGGGGGGGACTAGCGTCTATGAGCAGTTCTTC.

Note on this clone: One base separates it from a far larger clone, so it is likely a read error. The chain joins TRBV6-5 to TRBJ1-2; possible D gene TRBD1, 5 bases. This CDR3 region has 11 residues. Germline V lookup: CDR1 MNHEY, CDR2 SVGAGI. Written as DNA, the CDR3 is TGTGCCAGTACGGGGGGAGCTGGCCACACCTTC. This sequence encodes CASTGGAGHTF.

CDR3 sequence: CASSSSQGRFNEKLFF. The CDR3, as DNA: TGTGCCAGCAGCTCTAGCCAGGGACGGTTTAATGAAAAACTGTTTTTT. The V gene is TRBV7-6, the J gene TRBJ1-4; weak D call: TRBD1 (5 bases). This CDR3 spans 16 amino acids. CDR1 is SGHVS and CDR2 is FNYEAQ in the germline V gene. The ends were cut back, 4 bases at V and 4 bases at J, with 16 bases in the middle.

V usage is TRBV9 and J usage is TRBJ2-5, with 9 bases lining up with TRBD2. Germline CDR1 reads SGDLS; CDR2 reads YYNGEE. V shed 0 bases and J 5 bases; nucleotides not matched to a gene: 14. The CDR3 consists of 18 residues. The CDR3 DNA sequence: TGTGCCAGCAGCGTAGCTACTGGGGTAGCGGGAGCTAGCGAGACCCAGTACTTC. It encodes CASSVATGVAGASETQYF. Combining the CDR3 with reference TRBV9 and TRBJ2-5 gives the whole variable domain DSGVTQTPKHLITATGQRVTLRCSPRSGDLSVYWYQQSLDQGLQFLIQYYNGEERAKGNILERFSAQQFPDLHSELNLSSLELGDSALYFCASSVATGVAGASETQYFGPGTRLLVL.

This rearrangement joins TRBV5-1 to TRBJ2-5; 8 nucleotides agree with TRBD2. The assigned J gene may be wrong: the sequence end matches TRBJ2-7 better. CDR1 and CDR2 from the germline V gene are SGHRS and YFSETQ. This CDR3 region has 14 residues. Written as DNA, the CDR3 is TGCGCCAGCAGCTTGGGCGGGAGGCTCGACGAGCAGTACTTC. Its translation: CASSLGGRLDEQYF.

The genes are TRBV4-2 and TRBJ2-1, with a possible D match to TRBD2 (6 bases). The CDR3 totals 15 residues. V dropped 0 bases and J dropped 3 bases, with 9 bases sitting between them. Germline CDR1 reads LGHNA; CDR2 reads YNFKEQ. The CDR3 DNA is TGTGCCAGCAGCCAAGATTCTAGCGACTACAATGAGCAGTTCTTC. Amino acids: CASSQDSSDYNEQFF.

The chain combines TRBV7-2 with TRBJ2-3; a weak D match, TRBD2 (5 bases). The CDR3 runs to 16 residues. V was clipped by 5 bases and J by 2 bases, with 17 bases between them. From germline, CDR1 is SGHTA and CDR2 FQGNSA. This chain's CDR3 is CASSIRSRAYTDTQYF. The CDR3 coding sequence is TGTGCCAGCAGCATCCGCTCGAGGGCCTACACAGATACGCAGTATTTT.